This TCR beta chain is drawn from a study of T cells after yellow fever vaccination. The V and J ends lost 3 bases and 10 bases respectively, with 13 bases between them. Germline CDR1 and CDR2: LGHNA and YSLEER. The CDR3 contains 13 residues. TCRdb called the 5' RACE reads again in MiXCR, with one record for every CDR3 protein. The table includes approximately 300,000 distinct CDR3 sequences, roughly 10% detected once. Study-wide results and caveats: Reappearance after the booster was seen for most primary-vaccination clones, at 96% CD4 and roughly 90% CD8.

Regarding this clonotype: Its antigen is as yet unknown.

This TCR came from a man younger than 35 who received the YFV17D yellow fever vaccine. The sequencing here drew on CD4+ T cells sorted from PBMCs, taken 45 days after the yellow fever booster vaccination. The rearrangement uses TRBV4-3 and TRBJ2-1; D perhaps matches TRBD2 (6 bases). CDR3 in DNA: TGCGCCAGCAGCCACGACCCGGGAGCCGAGCAGTTCTTC. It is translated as CASSHDPGAEQFF.